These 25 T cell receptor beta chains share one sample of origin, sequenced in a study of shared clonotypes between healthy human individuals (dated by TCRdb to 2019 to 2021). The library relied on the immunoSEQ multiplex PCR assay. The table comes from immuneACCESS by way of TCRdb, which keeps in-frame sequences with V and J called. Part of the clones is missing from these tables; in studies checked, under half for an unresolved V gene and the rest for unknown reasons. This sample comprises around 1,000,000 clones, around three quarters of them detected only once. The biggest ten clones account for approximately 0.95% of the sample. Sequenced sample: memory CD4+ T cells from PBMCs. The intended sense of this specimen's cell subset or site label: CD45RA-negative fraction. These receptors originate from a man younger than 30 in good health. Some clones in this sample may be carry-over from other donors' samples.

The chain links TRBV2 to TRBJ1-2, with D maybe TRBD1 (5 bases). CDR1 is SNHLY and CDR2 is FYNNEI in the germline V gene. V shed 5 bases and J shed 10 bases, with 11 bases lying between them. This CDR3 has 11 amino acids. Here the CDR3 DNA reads TGTGCCAGCAGTTCAGACAGAGACTACACCTTC. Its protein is CASSSDRDYTF.

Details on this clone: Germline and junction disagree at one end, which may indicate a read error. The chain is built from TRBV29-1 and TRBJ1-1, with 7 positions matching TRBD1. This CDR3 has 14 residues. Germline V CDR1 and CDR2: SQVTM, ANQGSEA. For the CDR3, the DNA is TGCAGCGCTGAACACCGGGACAGGAACACTGAAGCTTTCTTT. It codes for CSAEHRDRNTEAFF.

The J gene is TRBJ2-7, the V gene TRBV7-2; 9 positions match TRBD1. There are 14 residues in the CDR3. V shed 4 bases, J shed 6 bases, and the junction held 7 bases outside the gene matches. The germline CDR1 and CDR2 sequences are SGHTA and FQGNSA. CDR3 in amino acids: CASSSHGTGIEQYF. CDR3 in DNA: TGTGCCAGCAGCTCCCACGGGACAGGGATCGAGCAGTACTTC.

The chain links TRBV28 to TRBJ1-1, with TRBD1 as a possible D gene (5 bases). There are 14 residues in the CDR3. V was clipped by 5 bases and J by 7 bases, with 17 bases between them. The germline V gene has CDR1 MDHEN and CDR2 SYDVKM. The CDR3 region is CASSLGGSLFEAFF. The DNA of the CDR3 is TGTGCCAGCAGTCTTGGGGGGTCCCTCTTTGAAGCTTTCTTT.

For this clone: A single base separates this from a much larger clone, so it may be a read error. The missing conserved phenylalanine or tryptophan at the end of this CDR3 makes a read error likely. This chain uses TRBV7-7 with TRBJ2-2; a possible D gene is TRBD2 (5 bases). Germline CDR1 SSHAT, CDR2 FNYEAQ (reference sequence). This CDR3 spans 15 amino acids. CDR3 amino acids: CASSPQDSNTGELFS. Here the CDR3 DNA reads TGTGCTAGCAGCCCCCAGGACTCGAACACCGGGGAGCTGTTTTCT.

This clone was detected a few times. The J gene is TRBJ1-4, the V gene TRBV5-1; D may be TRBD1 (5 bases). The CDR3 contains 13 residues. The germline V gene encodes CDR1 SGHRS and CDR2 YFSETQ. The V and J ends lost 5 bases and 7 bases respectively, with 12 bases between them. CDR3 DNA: TGCGCCAGCAGAAACCCCGGGGGTGAAAAACTGTTTTTT. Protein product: CASRNPGGEKLFF.

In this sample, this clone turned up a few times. CDR3 nucleotides: TGTGCCAGCAGCTTAGAGGCAGGCGGATATACGCAGTATTTT. Protein: CASSLEAGGYTQYF. V is TRBV7-8 and J is TRBJ2-3; D uncertain. Germline CDR1 reads SGHVS; CDR2 reads FQNEAQ. The CDR3 has 14 residues. The V end lost 1 base, the J end lost 7 bases, and 12 bases lay between the germline ends.

For the CDR3, the DNA is TGTGCCGAGGGACTTAGCGGGAGCGAGTACGAGCAGTACTTC. Protein product: CAEGLSGSEYEQYF. V gene TRBV30 combines with J gene TRBJ2-7; TRBD2 matches at 9 bases. CDR3 length: 14 amino acids. Looked up from germline, CDR1 is GTSNPN and CDR2 is SVGIG (reference sequence). V was clipped by 8 bases and J by 4 bases; unmatched bases: 12.

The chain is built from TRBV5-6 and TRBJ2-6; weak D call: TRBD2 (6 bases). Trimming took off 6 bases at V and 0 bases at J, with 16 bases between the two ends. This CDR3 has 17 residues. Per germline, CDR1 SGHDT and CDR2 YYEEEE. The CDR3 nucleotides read TGTGCCAGCAAATGGGCCGGGAGACTCTCTGGGGCCAACGTCCTGACTTTC. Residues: CASKWAGRLSGANVLTF.

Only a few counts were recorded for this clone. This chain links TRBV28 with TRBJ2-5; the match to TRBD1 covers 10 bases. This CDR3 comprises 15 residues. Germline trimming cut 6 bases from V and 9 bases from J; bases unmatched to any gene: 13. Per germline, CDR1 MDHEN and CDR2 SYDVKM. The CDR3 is CASRTTGGEGRAQYF. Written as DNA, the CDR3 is TGTGCCAGCAGGACGACAGGGGGCGAGGGAAGGGCCCAGTACTTC.

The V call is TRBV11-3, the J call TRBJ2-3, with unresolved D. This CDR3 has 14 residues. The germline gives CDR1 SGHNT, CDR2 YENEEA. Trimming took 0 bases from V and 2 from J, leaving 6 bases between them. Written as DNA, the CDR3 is TGTGCCAGCAGCTTAGATTGGATCACAGATACGCAGTATTTT. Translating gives CASSLDWITDTQYF.

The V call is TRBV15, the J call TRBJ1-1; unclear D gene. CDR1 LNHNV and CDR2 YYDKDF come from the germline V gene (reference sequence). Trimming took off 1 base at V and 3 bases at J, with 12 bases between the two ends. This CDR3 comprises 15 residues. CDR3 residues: CATSRGVDGYTEAFF. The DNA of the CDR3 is TGTGCCACCAGCAGAGGGGTGGATGGGTACACTGAAGCTTTCTTT.

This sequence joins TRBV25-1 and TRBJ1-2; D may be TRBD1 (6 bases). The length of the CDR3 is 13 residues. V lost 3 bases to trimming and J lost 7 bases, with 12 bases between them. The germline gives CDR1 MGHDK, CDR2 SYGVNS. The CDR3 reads CASSDPYRAGYTF. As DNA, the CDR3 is TGTGCCAGCAGTGACCCCTACAGGGCTGGCTACACCTTC.

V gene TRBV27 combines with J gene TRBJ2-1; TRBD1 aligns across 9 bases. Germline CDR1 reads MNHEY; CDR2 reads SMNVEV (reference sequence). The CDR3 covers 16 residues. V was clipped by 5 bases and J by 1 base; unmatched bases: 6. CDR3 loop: CASSPTGGLSYNEQFF. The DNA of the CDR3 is TGTGCCAGCAGTCCGACAGGGGGGTTATCCTACAATGAGCAGTTCTTC.

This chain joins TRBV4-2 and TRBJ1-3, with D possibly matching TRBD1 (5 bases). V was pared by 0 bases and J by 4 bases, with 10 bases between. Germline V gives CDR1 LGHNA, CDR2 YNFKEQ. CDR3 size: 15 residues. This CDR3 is CASSQETWGGNTIYF. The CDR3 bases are TGTGCCAGCAGCCAAGAGACATGGGGCGGAAACACCATATATTTT.

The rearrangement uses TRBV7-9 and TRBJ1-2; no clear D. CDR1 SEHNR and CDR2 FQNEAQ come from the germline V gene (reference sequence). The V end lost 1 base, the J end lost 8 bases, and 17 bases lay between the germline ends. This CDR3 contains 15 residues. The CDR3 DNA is TGTGCCAGCAGCTTAGAAGGTCGGCGGGGTGGCGGCTACACCTTC. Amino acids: CASSLEGRRGGGYTF.

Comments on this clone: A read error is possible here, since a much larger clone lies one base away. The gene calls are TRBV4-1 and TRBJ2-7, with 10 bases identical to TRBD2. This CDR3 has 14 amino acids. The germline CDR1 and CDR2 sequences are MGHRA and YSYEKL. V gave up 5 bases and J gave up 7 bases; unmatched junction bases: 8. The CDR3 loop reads CASSARVAGGEQYF. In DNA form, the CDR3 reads TGCGCCAGCAGCGCCCGGGTAGCGGGAGGTGAGCAGTACTTC.

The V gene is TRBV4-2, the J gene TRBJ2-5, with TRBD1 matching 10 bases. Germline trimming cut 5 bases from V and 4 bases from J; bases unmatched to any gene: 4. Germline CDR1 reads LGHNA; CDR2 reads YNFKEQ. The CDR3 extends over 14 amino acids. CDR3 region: CASSLDRGSETQYF. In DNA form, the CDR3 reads TGTGCCAGCAGCTTGGACAGGGGGTCAGAGACCCAGTACTTC.

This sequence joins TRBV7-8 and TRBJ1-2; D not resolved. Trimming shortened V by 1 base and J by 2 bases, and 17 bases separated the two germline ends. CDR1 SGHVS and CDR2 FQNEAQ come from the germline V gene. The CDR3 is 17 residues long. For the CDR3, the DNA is TGTGCCAGCAGCTTAGGGGTGGTAGGGTCAAACAACTATGGCTACACCTTC. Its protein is CASSLGVVGSNNYGYTF. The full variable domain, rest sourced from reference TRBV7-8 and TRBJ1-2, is GAGVSQSPRYKVAKRGQDVALRCDPISGHVSLFWYQQALGQGPEFLTYFQNEAQLDKSGLPSDRFFAERPEGSVSTLKIQRTQQEDSAVYLCASSLGVVGSNNYGYTFGSGTRLTVV.

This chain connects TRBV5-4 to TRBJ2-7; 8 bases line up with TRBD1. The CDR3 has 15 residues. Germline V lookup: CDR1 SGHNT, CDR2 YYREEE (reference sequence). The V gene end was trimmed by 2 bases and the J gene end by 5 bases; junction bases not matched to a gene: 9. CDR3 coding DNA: TGTGCCAGCAGCTTCCGAGGGACAGGACCCCACGAGCAGTACTTC. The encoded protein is CASSFRGTGPHEQYF.

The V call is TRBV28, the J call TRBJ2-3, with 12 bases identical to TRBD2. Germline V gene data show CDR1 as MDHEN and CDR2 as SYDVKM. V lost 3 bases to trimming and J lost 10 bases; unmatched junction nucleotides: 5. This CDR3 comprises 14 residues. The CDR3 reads CASSFGLAGGSQYF. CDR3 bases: TGTGCCAGCAGTTTCGGTCTAGCGGGAGGGTCGCAGTATTTT. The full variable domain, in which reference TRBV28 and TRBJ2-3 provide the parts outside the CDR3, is DVKVTQSSRYLVKRTGEKVFLECVQDMDHENMFWYRQDPGLGLRLIYFSYDVKMKEKGDIPEGYSVSREKKERFSLILESASTNQTSMYLCASSFGLAGGSQYFGPGTRLTVL.

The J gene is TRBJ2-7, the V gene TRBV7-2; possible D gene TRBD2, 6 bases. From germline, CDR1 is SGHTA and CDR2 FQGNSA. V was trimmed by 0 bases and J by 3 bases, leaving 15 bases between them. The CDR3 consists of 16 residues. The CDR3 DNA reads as TGTGCCAGCAGCTTAGCGTACGGCGGGGCCCACTACGAGCAGTACTTC. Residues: CASSLAYGGAHYEQYF. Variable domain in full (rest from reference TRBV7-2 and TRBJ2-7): GAGVSQSPSNKVTEKGKDVELRCDPISGHTALYWYRQSLGQGLEFLIYFQGNSAPDKSGLPSDRFSAERTGGSVSTLTIQRTQQEDSAVYLCASSLAYGGAHYEQYFGPGTRLTVT.

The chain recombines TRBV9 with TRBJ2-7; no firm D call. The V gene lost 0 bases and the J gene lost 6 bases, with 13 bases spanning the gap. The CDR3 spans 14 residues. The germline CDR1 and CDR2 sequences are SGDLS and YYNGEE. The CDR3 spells CASSVAPGLGEQYF. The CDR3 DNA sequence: TGTGCCAGCAGCGTAGCCCCCGGCTTAGGCGAGCAGTACTTC.

This CDR3 is CASSAGIRDGEQFF. The DNA for the CDR3 is TGCGCCAGCAGCGCCGGGATCCGAGATGGAGAGCAGTTCTTC. The rearrangement uses TRBV5-1 and TRBJ2-1, with D perhaps TRBD2 (5 bases). Trimming took 4 bases from V and 10 from J, leaving 18 bases between them. Germline V gene sequence: CDR1 SGHRS, CDR2 YFSETQ. The CDR3 spans 14 residues. Full variable domain (missing parts from reference TRBV5-1 and TRBJ2-1): KAGVTQTPRYLIKTRGQQVTLSCSPISGHRSVSWYQQTPGQGLQFLFEYFSETQRNKGNFPGRFSGRQFSNSRSEMNVSTLELGDSALYLCASSAGIRDGEQFFGPGTRLTVL.

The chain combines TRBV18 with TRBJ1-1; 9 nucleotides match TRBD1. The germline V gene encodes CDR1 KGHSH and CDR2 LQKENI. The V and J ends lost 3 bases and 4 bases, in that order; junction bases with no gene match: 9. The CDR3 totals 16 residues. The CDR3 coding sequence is TGTGCCAGCTCACCTCGCCCTCTGACAGGGGGCACTGAAGCTTTCTTT. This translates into CASSPRPLTGGTEAFF.